This T cell receptor beta chain was profiled in a study of blood T cell repertoires in COVID-19 (dated by TCRdb to 2020 to 2022). In terms of the full investigation: The collaborator samples originated in the United States, Italy and Spain and spanned the acute and convalescent phases of COVID-19. The material from the prospective study consisted of cDNA or gDNA derived from T cells, B-cell-depleted T cells, or PBMCs. Deeply sampled blood TCRbeta repertoires from subjects exposed to, actively infected with, or recovered from COVID-19 were included in the dataset. The repertoires were made available in a free public database intended to serve as a resource for research on the immune response to SARS-CoV-2. The samples were drawn from two sources: the first 160 participants of the ongoing ImmuneRACE study, and 1,254 subjects contributed by 6 global collaborators. Sample metadata almost always included a de-identified subject ID, COVID-19 status, age in years and sex. Where available, HLA class I and class II types were taken from metadata supplied by the sample provider and were not determined by assay-based typing. Results the study describes overall, beyond this receptor: The amount of clinical and demographic metadata varied by source and participant and was provided uncurated.

On this clone itself: Its antigen is still unknown. No base quality values were provided; no much bigger clone lies one nucleotide off.

Each collaborating institution followed its own protocols to collect whole blood in K2EDTA tubes. Collaborator samples were shipped for TCRbeta analysis as frozen whole blood, isolated PBMCs, or DNA extracted from either sample type. The CDR3 starts with the cysteine, ends with the phenylalanine, and has 15 residues. Solely the CDR3 DNA is kept, with 45 bases framed from the first base. V is cut back by 5 bases and J by 2 bases, with 6 bases in the junction unmatched. The germline V gene (reference sequence) yields LNHDA for CDR1 and SQIVND for CDR2. The immunoSEQ Assay, a bias-controlled multiplex PCR, was used to amplify TCRbeta CDR3 regions from genomic DNA. For the original study's pipeline: Within the assay, amplification of reference gene primers was used to estimate how many nucleated cells each sample contained. To quantify the absolute abundance of each unique TCRbeta CDR3 rearrangement, sequence reads were collapsed and filtered. For each sample, productive Simpson clonality was calculated as the square root of Simpson's diversity index over productive rearrangements. TCRdb holds this immuneACCESS table with in-frame rearrangements only. Some clones are missing; in checked studies, unresolved V genes explain under half, and the rest has no known cause. V and J calls and clone size follow that table, whereas D and trimming were derived from the DNA. The sample includes around 150,000 clones, with roughly 79% observed a single time. Of the sample, about 20% falls within the top ten clones.

The specimen sequenced was peripheral blood. The chain employs TRBV19 and TRBJ2-7, and 10 bases in between align with TRBD1. The TCR comes from a woman aged 80 or older with acute or convalescent COVID-19. The CDR3 region reads CASSPYGQGAYEQYF. Read as DNA, the sequence is TGTGCCAGTAGTCCCTATGGACAGGGGGCCTACGAGCAGTACTTC.